The 13 T cell receptor beta chains listed next were all sequenced from one sample in a study of graft-versus-host responses after intestinal transplantation. The antigens for these receptors are not known. Assay: immunoSEQ multiplex PCR; the TCRdb copy retains only in-frame clones and omits some. The table lists over 65,000 clones, 91% of them singletons. The input for sequencing was unstimulated CD8+ T cells sorted from spleen or lymph node cells, taken before transplant. All receptors derive from a human donor who was the organ donor for an intestinal transplant.

The genes are TRBV5-5 and TRBJ2-7; D may be TRBD2 (7 bases). From germline, CDR1 is SGHKS and CDR2 YYEKEE (reference sequence). CDR3 length equals 13 residues. V dropped 1 base and J dropped 5 bases, with 10 bases sitting between them. The CDR3 DNA follows: TGTGCCAGCAGCTTGTGGGGGGGCCACGAGCAGTACTTC. This translates into CASSLWGGHEQYF.

CDR3 in amino acids: CASSFGPNYGYTF. CDR3 coding DNA: TGTGCCAGCAGTTTCGGGCCTAACTATGGCTACACCTTC. V and J are TRBV27 and TRBJ1-2; D ambiguous. The CDR3 has 13 residues. V was clipped by 3 bases and J by 0 bases, with 5 bases between them. CDR1 and CDR2 from the germline V gene are MNHEY and SMNVEV (reference sequence).

V is TRBV5-6 and J is TRBJ1-3; no clear D. The V end was cut by 0 bases, the J end by 0 bases, with 4 bases between. CDR1 is SGHDT and CDR2 is YYEEEE in the germline V gene. The CDR3 runs 14 residues. CDR3 bases: TGTGCCAGCAGCTTGGTTGGCTCTGGAAACACCATATATTTT. Protein product: CASSLVGSGNTIYF. The complete variable domain, with remaining parts taken from reference TRBV5-6 and TRBJ1-3, reads DAGVTQSPTHLIKTRGQQVTLRCSPKSGHDTVSWYQQALGQGPQFIFQYYEEEERQRGNFPDRFSGHQFPNYSSELNVNALLLGDSALYLCASSLVGSGNTIYFGEGSWLTVV.

This chain connects TRBV19 to TRBJ2-1, with a possible D match to TRBD2 (6 bases). The CDR3 spans 15 residues. The V gene's germline CDR1 is LNHDA and CDR2 SQIVND (reference sequence). Trimming removed 6 bases from V and 10 bases from J, with 22 bases in between. The chain's CDR3 is CASRRWGLPMKEQFF. CDR3 coding DNA: TGTGCCAGTAGGAGGTGGGGACTGCCAATGAAGGAGCAGTTCTTC.

The chain couples TRBV6-5 to TRBJ1-1; tentatively, D is TRBD1 (5 bases). The germline gives CDR1 MNHEY, CDR2 SVGAGI. CDR3 size: 11 residues. Trimming shortened V by 5 bases and J by 8 bases, and 9 bases separated the two germline ends. As DNA, the CDR3 is TGTGCCAGCAGTCAGGGTGACGAAGCTTTCTTT. Translated: CASSQGDEAFF.

The V and J genes are TRBV27 and TRBJ2-1, with 10 nucleotides matching TRBD1. The germline V gene encodes CDR1 MNHEY and CDR2 SMNVEV (reference sequence). The CDR3 has 17 residues. V was pared by 2 bases and J by 1 base, with 5 bases of the junction left unmatched. The DNA for the CDR3 is TGTGCCAGCAGTTTAGACGGACAGGGGGGGTCCTACAATGAGCAGTTCTTC. As protein: CASSLDGQGGSYNEQFF.

The rearrangement links TRBV30 to TRBJ1-1; 8 nucleotides match TRBD1. In germline, CDR1 is GTSNPN, CDR2 SVGIG (reference sequence). V shed 5 bases, J shed 3 bases, and the junction held 5 bases outside the gene matches. The CDR3 runs to 13 residues. CDR3 protein: CAWRQGLDTEAFF. Written as DNA, the CDR3 is TGTGCCTGGCGACAGGGGCTGGACACTGAAGCTTTCTTT. The whole variable domain, filled in from reference TRBV30 and TRBJ1-1, reads SQTIHQWPATLVQPVGSPLSLECTVEGTSNPNLYWYRQAAGRGLQLLFYSVGIGQISSEVPQNLSASRPQDRQFILSSKKLLLSDSGFYLCAWRQGLDTEAFFGQGTRLTVV.

V gene TRBV28 combines with J gene TRBJ2-7; D is perhaps TRBD1 (6 bases). From germline, CDR1 is MDHEN and CDR2 SYDVKM. The CDR3 is 15 residues long. Trimming took 5 bases from V and 0 from J, leaving 14 bases between them. In nucleotides, the CDR3 is TGTGCCAGCAGTCACTACCGGGACACCTCCTACGAGCAGTACTTC. Translation gives CASSHYRDTSYEQYF.

CDR3 in amino acids: CASSYGTSLNEQFF. Here the CDR3 DNA reads TGTGCCAGCAGTTACGGGACTAGCTTGAATGAGCAGTTCTTC. The rearrangement joins TRBV6-5 to TRBJ2-1, with 9 positions matching TRBD2. The V and J ends lost 2 bases and 7 bases, in that order; junction bases with no gene match: 3. The CDR3 extends over 14 amino acids. CDR1 is MNHEY, CDR2 SVGAGI, per germline.

The V call is TRBV5-6, the J call TRBJ2-4; D gene unclear. In germline, CDR1 is SGHDT, CDR2 YYEEEE. Deletions cut 3 bases from V and 3 bases from J, with 10 bases between. The CDR3 totals 14 residues. The CDR3 spells CASSSWWDKNIQYF. CDR3 DNA sequence: TGTGCCAGCAGCTCCTGGTGGGACAAAAACATTCAGTACTTC.

This chain uses TRBV6-6 with TRBJ2-7, with D perhaps TRBD2 (5 bases). The V end lost 6 bases, the J end lost 0 bases, and 12 bases lay between the germline ends. The CDR3 sequence is 14 residues long. The V gene's germline CDR1 is MNHNY and CDR2 SVGAGI (reference sequence). CDR3: CASSRVSDSYEQYF. CDR3 nucleotide sequence: TGTGCCAGCAGCAGAGTTAGCGACTCCTACGAGCAGTACTTC.

V and J are TRBV27 and TRBJ2-1, with a possible D match to TRBD2 (6 bases). Germline V lookup: CDR1 MNHEY, CDR2 SMNVEV (reference sequence). The V gene lost 7 bases and the J gene lost 2 bases, with 15 bases spanning the gap. CDR3 size: 15 residues. The CDR3 DNA is TGTGCCAGCACCCCAATGGGAGGCCCCTACAATGAGCAGTTCTTC. Protein: CASTPMGGPYNEQFF.

J is TRBJ2-2 and V is TRBV19; no definite D call. Germline CDR1 reads LNHDA; CDR2 reads SQIVND (reference sequence). V was shortened by 7 bases and J by 4 bases, with 4 bases between the two germline ends. The CDR3 is made up of 11 amino acids. CDR3 in amino acids: CASKATGELFF. The CDR3 bases are TGTGCCAGTAAAGCCACCGGGGAGCTGTTTTTT.